These 21 T cell receptor beta chains came from one sample sequenced in a study of tumor and adjacent non-tumor tissue in lung cancer. Three rounds of nested PCR, following a modified ARM-PCR protocol, produced the TCRbeta library. Via MiXCR, TCRdb re-called the multiplex PCR reads, giving one row per CDR3 protein. The repertoire includes approximately 100,000 distinct CDR3 sequences, approximately 65% of them detected once, and roughly a fifth sits in the top ten. The template was RNA from unsorted bulk tissue. The normal lung tissue was taken more than 3 cm from the tumor edge. The sequenced sample was distant non-tumor lung tissue. These receptors were taken from a man aged 25-45 years with non-small cell lung cancer.

The sample holds a few counts of this clonotype. An end of the junction does not agree with germline; a read error may underlie this. The chain carries TRBV20-1 and TRBJ2-3; 13 bases are a match to TRBD2. The CDR3 spans 18 residues. Germline V gene sequence: CDR1 DFQATT, CDR2 SNEGSKA (reference sequence). CDR3 coding DNA: TGCAGTGCCCCAGGACTAGCGGGAGAGTTTAAGGGCACAGATACACAGTATTTT. Its protein is CSAPGLAGEFKGTDTQYF.

This clonotype was recorded at least ten times. As DNA, the CDR3 is TGCAGTGGGGGTGAAGCGGGGGGATACAATGAGCAGTTCTTC. Its translation: CSGGEAGGYNEQFF. This chain connects TRBV20-1 to TRBJ2-1; 9 bases align to TRBD2. The J segment lost 4 bases and the V segment lost 7 bases, leaving 8 bases of the junction unmatched. CDR1 and CDR2 from the germline V gene are DFQATT and SNEGSKA (reference sequence). The CDR3 covers 14 residues.

The V and J genes are TRBV29-1 and TRBJ2-7; D not resolved. Trimming pared 4 bases from V and 3 bases from J, leaving 13 bases between. The germline V gene has CDR1 SQVTM and CDR2 ANQGSEA. The CDR3 is made up of 13 amino acids. The CDR3 is CSVVPSPDYEQYF. In nucleotides, the CDR3 is TGCAGCGTTGTACCGTCCCCGGACTACGAGCAGTACTTC.

This clonotype came up many times. The V and J genes are TRBV6-1 and TRBJ2-2; 7 bases are shared with TRBD1. CDR1 is MNHNS, CDR2 SASEGT, per germline. The CDR3 consists of 14 residues. V was clipped by 5 bases and J by 1 base; unmatched bases: 1. The CDR3 DNA follows: TGTGCCAGCAGTCGGACAGGGAACACCGGGGAGCTGTTTTTT. Translating gives CASSRTGNTGELFF.

For this clonotype: One end of the junction varies from germline; a read error may be responsible. The chain is built from TRBV11-2 and TRBJ2-1; 7 nucleotides agree with TRBD2. This CDR3 is built from 16 residues. CDR1 and CDR2 from the germline V gene are SGHAT and FQNNGV. The CDR3 coding sequence is TGTACCAGCAGCTTAGCGCGGGAGCAGACCTACAATGAGCTGTTCTTC. Translation gives CTSSLAREQTYNELFF.

Points on this clonotype: This may stem from a read error, because a much larger clone lies one nucleotide away. The CDR3 carries no conserved terminal phenylalanine or tryptophan, so it likely arises from a read error. The rearrangement uses TRBV24-1 and TRBJ2-7, with D possibly matching TRBD1 (5 bases). Germline V gene lookup returns CDR1 KGHDR and CDR2 SFDVKD. V was cut by 9 bases and J by 0 bases, with 8 bases left in between. This CDR3 region has 12 residues. The CDR3: CATGQGSYEQYL. CDR3 DNA sequence: TGTGCCACCGGTCAGGGCTCCTACGAGCAGTACCTC.

Worth noting for this clonotype: At one boundary the junction diverges from the germline segment, which might be a read error. The chain employs TRBV5-4 and TRBJ2-7, with a possible D match to TRBD2 (6 bases). Germline CDR1 and CDR2: SGHNT and YYREEE (reference sequence). This CDR3 has 14 residues. DNA for the CDR3: TGTGCCAGTAGCTTTAGGTCTCGCCGGGAGGAGCAGTACTTC. This gives the protein CASSFRSRREEQYF.

On this clonotype itself: An end of the junction does not agree with germline; a read error may underlie this. J is TRBJ2-1 and V is TRBV5-4; D ambiguous. This CDR3 is built from 14 residues. CDR1 and CDR2 from the germline V gene are SGHNT and YYREEE (reference sequence). The DNA of the CDR3 is TGTGCCATCAGCTTGGCTCTGTATATCAATGAGCAGTTCTTC. Translated: CAISLALYINEQFF. The entire variable domain, with the rest obtained from reference TRBV5-4 and TRBJ2-1, is as follows: ETGVTQSPTHLIKTRGQQVTLRCSSQSGHNTVSWYQQALGQGPQFIFQYYREEENGRGNFPPRFSGLQFPNYSSELNVNALELDDSALYLCAISLALYINEQFFGPGTRLTVL.

CDR3 loop: CASCVDYEQYF. DNA for the CDR3: TGTGCCAGCTGTGTAGACTACGAGCAGTACTTC. The chain uses TRBV12-3 or TRBV12-4 and TRBJ2-7; D remains ambiguous. V was clipped by 8 bases and J by 3 bases, with 8 bases between them. The CDR3 contains 11 residues.

As regards this clonotype: This could be a read error, since a much larger clone is one nucleotide away. The V and J genes are TRBV29-1 and TRBJ2-1; D is perhaps TRBD1 or TRBD2 (5 bases each). Trimming cost V 8 bases and J 5 bases, with 19 bases left between them. Per germline, CDR1 SQVTM and CDR2 ANQGSEA. The CDR3 loop spans 14 amino acids. CDR3 nucleotide sequence: TGCAGCTCTTCCGGGACGGCGGTGAACAATGAGCAGTTCTTC. Translating it yields CSSSGTAVNNEQFF.

In DNA, the CDR3 is TGTGCCAGCAGCCCCACGACAGGGGTCCGAAACACCGGGGAGCTGTTTTTT. Amino acid sequence: CASSPTTGVRNTGELFF. This rearrangement joins TRBV14 to TRBJ2-2; 8 nucleotides align to TRBD1. Germline V gene sequence: CDR1 SGHDN, CDR2 FVKESK. Germline trimming cut 4 bases from V and 2 bases from J; bases unmatched to any gene: 9. This CDR3 contains 17 residues.

As for this clonotype: The junction shows a germline mismatch at one end, possibly a read error. The V call is TRBV11-2, the J call TRBJ2-5; TRBD1 aligns across 7 bases. This CDR3 comprises 14 residues. Germline V CDR1 and CDR2: SGHAT, FQNNGV. The CDR3 is CTSSLGRGYEIQYF. For the CDR3, the DNA is TGTACCAGCAGCTTGGGCAGGGGGTACGAGATCCAGTACTTC.

Comments on this clonotype: One base away lies a much larger clone, so this may be a sequencing read error. The rearrangement joins TRBV11-2 to TRBJ2-1; 8 bases match TRBD2. The CDR3 loop spans 15 amino acids. Germline values: CDR1 SGHAT, CDR2 FQNNGV. This chain's CDR3 is CASSYRTGGAGEHFF. CDR3 in DNA: TGTGCCAGCAGCTATAGGACGGGAGGGGCCGGTGAGCACTTCTTC. The full variable domain, its missing parts supplied by reference TRBV11-2 and TRBJ2-1, is EAGVAQSPRYKIIEKRQSVAFWCNPISGHATLYWYQQILGQGPKLLIQFQNNGVVDDSQLPKDRFSAERLKGVDSTLKIQPAKLEDSAVYLCASSYRTGGAGEHFFGPGTRLTVL.

This chain joins TRBV7-2 and TRBJ2-7, with TRBD2 identical over 11 bases. This CDR3 contains 14 residues. The V gene's germline CDR1 is SGHTA and CDR2 FQGNSA. Losses at the gene ends were 2 bases for V and 6 bases for J; bases not matched to a gene: 3. The CDR3 spells CASSLLAGGSEQYF. CDR3 coding DNA: TGTGCCAGCAGCTTACTAGCGGGGGGCAGCGAGCAGTACTTC.

This clonotype was seen a single time. A read error may account for a junction end that differs from germline. V is TRBV12-3 or TRBV12-4 and J is TRBJ2-7; D is uncertain. The CDR3 consists of 14 residues. The CDR3 protein is CASSLVLPPYEQYF. The CDR3 DNA reads TGTGCTAGCAGTCTGGTGCTGCCCCCCTACGAGCAGTACTTC.

The rearrangement uses TRBV20-1 and TRBJ2-7; TRBD1 agrees at 8 bases. Per the germline V gene, CDR1 is DFQATT and CDR2 is SNEGSKA (reference sequence). The CDR3 loop spans 12 amino acids. The CDR3 here is CCGTGNSYEQYF. The CDR3, as DNA: TGCTGTGGGACAGGAAACTCCTACGAGCAGTACTTC.

Worth noting for this clonotype: One end of the junction fails to match germline, which may point to a read error. This rearrangement joins TRBV11-1 to TRBJ1-1; D possibly corresponds to TRBD1 (6 bases). Germline loops: CDR1 SGHAT, CDR2 FQDESV (reference sequence). This CDR3 has 16 residues. The CDR3: CASSLYRGLLKTEAFF. DNA for the CDR3: TGTGCCAGCAGCTTATATCGGGGGCTACTGAAAACTGAAGCTTTCTTT.

This clonotype is termed medium-sized. J is TRBJ2-3 and V is TRBV29-1; 7 bases agree with TRBD2. CDR3 size: 14 residues. V was clipped by 4 bases and J by 6 bases; unmatched bases: 10. CDR1 SQVTM and CDR2 ANQGSEA come from the germline V gene. The CDR3 protein is CSVGEGGPLDTQYF. CDR3 coding DNA: TGCAGCGTTGGCGAGGGAGGGCCACTCGATACGCAGTATTTT.

This clonotype was counted ten times or more. The rearrangement joins TRBV5-6 to TRBJ2-1, with D perhaps matching TRBD1 (5 bases). With 4 bases removed from V and 8 bases from J, the gap between germline ends came to 10 bases. This CDR3 is built from 12 residues. Germline V gene sequence: CDR1 SGHDT, CDR2 YYEEEE. CDR3 nucleotides: TGTGCCAGCAGCAGGCAGGGTTATGAGCAGTTCTTC. This sequence encodes CASSRQGYEQFF.

About this clonotype: One base away lies a much larger clone, so this may be a sequencing read error. The rearrangement joins TRBV10-1 to TRBJ2-7; no firm D call. The germline V gene encodes CDR1 WNHNN and CDR2 SYGVQD (reference sequence). The CDR3 length is 14 residues. The CDR3 is CASSGSVGSYEHYF. The CDR3 region has the DNA TGCGCCAGCAGTGGCAGCGTAGGGTCCTACGAGCACTACTTC.

A word on this clonotype: The junction departs from the called germline gene at one end, perhaps through a read error. V usage is TRBV11-2 and J usage is TRBJ1-1; TRBD1 aligns across 7 bases. The length of the CDR3 is 14 residues. Germline V CDR1 and CDR2: SGHAT, FQNNGV. CDR3 region: CASSPRGYDTEALF. Written as DNA, the CDR3 is TGTGCCAGCAGTCCCAGGGGGTATGACACTGAAGCTCTCTTT.